A selection of T cell receptor beta chains follows, all from one sample in a study of molecular identifiers for immune sequencing clone quantification. MiXCR was run by TCRdb on the PCR reads, yielding one entry per CDR3 protein. Of about 320,000 distinct CDR3 sequences in the sample, 20% to 25% were seen once. The specimen sequenced was naive CD8+ T cells from blood, with Jurkat cell RNA spiked in. The receptors were sampled from a human donor in good health. Some libraries in this study had Jurkat cell RNA spiked in. Each CDR3 is given without its conserved first and last residue. The order of the fields is CDR3 protein, V gene, J gene.

cdr3_aa: SVVEPYGYT
v_call: TRBV29-1
j_call: TRBJ1-2

cdr3_aa: ASSLAESSGEKLF
v_call: TRBV11-2
j_call: TRBJ1-4

cdr3_aa: ACSLAPRGLGANVLT
v_call: TRBV7-9
j_call: TRBJ2-6

cdr3_aa: ASSALVLTSTDTQY
v_call: TRBV7-9
j_call: TRBJ2-3

cdr3_aa: ASKTGMNTEAF
v_call: TRBV2
j_call: TRBJ1-1

cdr3_aa: ASSLALERVIQY
v_call: TRBV5-6
j_call: TRBJ2-4

cdr3_aa: ASRLDGTYEQY
v_call: TRBV13
j_call: TRBJ2-7

cdr3_aa: ASRSRGGEKLF
v_call: TRBV6-2/TRBV6-3
j_call: TRBJ1-4

cdr3_aa: SVGRQTGVWETQY
v_call: TRBV29-1
j_call: TRBJ2-5

cdr3_aa: ASSPGHLSGANVLT
v_call: TRBV5-4
j_call: TRBJ2-6

cdr3_aa: ASSFGTGNPELF
v_call: TRBV5-6
j_call: TRBJ1-4

cdr3_aa: ASSWDRRRTGELF
v_call: TRBV7-6
j_call: TRBJ2-2

cdr3_aa: ASSELGFDRSYEQY
v_call: TRBV25-1
j_call: TRBJ2-7

cdr3_aa: ASPLNRDRVREQY
v_call: TRBV19
j_call: TRBJ2-7

cdr3_aa: ASSEGPITEAF
v_call: TRBV5-4
j_call: TRBJ1-1

cdr3_aa: ASSSGTSVHNEQF
v_call: TRBV3-1
j_call: TRBJ2-1

cdr3_aa: ASSPGHSGDYEQY
v_call: TRBV7-6
j_call: TRBJ2-7

cdr3_aa: ASSPPGEKLF
v_call: TRBV27
j_call: TRBJ1-4

cdr3_aa: ASRDTGAEQY
v_call: TRBV7-9
j_call: TRBJ2-7

cdr3_aa: ASSQDLTGTTYGYT
v_call: TRBV4-3
j_call: TRBJ1-2

cdr3_aa: AWSHIAGGTYEQY
v_call: TRBV30
j_call: TRBJ2-7

cdr3_aa: ASSLEREGNEQY
v_call: TRBV5-1
j_call: TRBJ2-7

cdr3_aa: SARTSGRNTDTQY
v_call: TRBV20-1
j_call: TRBJ2-3

cdr3_aa: ASSLAGVSYNEQF
v_call: TRBV11-2
j_call: TRBJ2-1

cdr3_aa: ASSYYYPSGGRQRTQY
v_call: TRBV6-5
j_call: TRBJ2-5

cdr3_aa: ASSWDIAYEQY
v_call: TRBV6-5
j_call: TRBJ2-7

cdr3_aa: ASSETLNEAF
v_call: TRBV6-1
j_call: TRBJ1-1

cdr3_aa: SAIGPSSGSTIY
v_call: TRBV20-1
j_call: TRBJ1-3

cdr3_aa: ASSPSWGSPPTDTQY
v_call: TRBV3-1
j_call: TRBJ2-3

cdr3_aa: ASSLWTQNTDTQY
v_call: TRBV13
j_call: TRBJ2-3

cdr3_aa: ASTGVTDTQY
v_call: TRBV4-1
j_call: TRBJ2-3

cdr3_aa: SATSMTDNNSYEQY
v_call: TRBV20-1
j_call: TRBJ2-7

cdr3_aa: ASSIVQGSIYEQY
v_call: TRBV19
j_call: TRBJ2-7

cdr3_aa: ASSSEGGLIYGYT
v_call: TRBV7-9
j_call: TRBJ1-2

cdr3_aa: ASRQGVSGNTIY
v_call: TRBV27
j_call: TRBJ1-3

cdr3_aa: SARDVKSSYEQY
v_call: TRBV20-1
j_call: TRBJ2-7

cdr3_aa: ASSYSYRVGTGTQY
v_call: TRBV6-2/TRBV6-3
j_call: TRBJ2-3

cdr3_aa: ASSQEGVGVRLGYT
v_call: TRBV4-1
j_call: TRBJ1-2

cdr3_aa: ASSLFAGAPYEQY
v_call: TRBV19
j_call: TRBJ2-7

cdr3_aa: ASGQGLSYEQY
v_call: TRBV6-2/TRBV6-3
j_call: TRBJ2-7

cdr3_aa: ASSLVGGDRDTQY
v_call: TRBV12-3/TRBV12-4
j_call: TRBJ2-3